Here is one TCR beta chain with its context. The antigen remains unidentified. Profiled with immunoSEQ multiplex PCR; TCRdb holds only in-frame clones, not every one. The data show approximately 210,000 clones, less than 95% seen once. Trimming left V 2 bases short and J 6 bases short, with 14 bases between. The germline gives CDR1 KGHSH, CDR2 LQKENI. This CDR3 spans 15 amino acids. This sample is drawn from a study of T cell responses to AZD1222 COVID-19 vaccine. Study conclusions and caveats: Spike-specific TCR depth and breadth grew after two AZD1222 doses.

J is TRBJ2-1 and V is TRBV18; tentatively, D is TRBD2 (7 bases). This specimen was peripheral blood, taken 28 days after the second dose of the MenACWY control vaccine. The TCR comes from an adult who received the MenACWY meningococcal vaccine as a control. CDR3 loop: CASSPGGGASNEQFF. CDR3 nucleotide sequence: TGTGCCAGCTCACCAGGGGGGGGCGCCTCCAATGAGCAGTTCTTC.